This T cell receptor beta chain was captured by sequencing in a study of blood T cell repertoires in COVID-19 (dated by TCRdb to about 2020). Study-level background: Samples from collaborators originated in the United States, Italy and Spain and spanned both the acute and convalescent phases of COVID-19. Where available, HLA class I and class II types were obtained from metadata supplied by the sample provider rather than from assay-based typing. The sample metadata nearly always contained a de-identified subject ID, COVID-19 status, age in years and sex. Samples were obtained from the ongoing ImmuneRACE study (first 160 participants) and from about 1,300 subjects provided by 6 global collaborators. The prospective study material was composed of cDNA or gDNA derived from T cells, B-cell-depleted T cells, or PBMCs. The dataset comprised deeply sampled blood TCRbeta repertoires from subjects exposed to, actively infected with, or recovered from COVID-19. The repertoires were made available in a free public database intended to serve as a resource for research on the immune response to SARS-CoV-2.

The immunoSEQ Assay, a bias-controlled multiplex PCR, was used to amplify TCRbeta CDR3 regions from genomic DNA. The original methods were these. Within the assay, amplification of reference gene primers was used to estimate how many nucleated cells each sample contained. Sequence reads were collapsed and filtered to measure the absolute abundance of every unique TCRbeta CDR3 rearrangement. For each sample, productive Simpson clonality was calculated by taking the square root of Simpson's diversity index across productive rearrangements. As stored in TCRdb, this immuneACCESS dataset retains in-frame rearrangements with V and J assigned. A fraction of the clones does not appear; measured against another copy, unresolved V genes explain less than half of the discrepancy, and the remainder lacks a known reason. V and J calls and clone size follow that table, whereas D and trimming were derived from the DNA. Across this sample there are approximately 170,000 clones, with approximately 87% seen only once. The ten biggest clones cover about 4% of the sample.

The CDR3 covers 18 residues, taking in both the cysteine and the phenylalanine. Just CDR3 DNA is preserved here, 54 bases in frame from base 1. V loses 2 bases of germline sequence and J loses 4 bases, and the interval between the two ends is 21 bases. Via the germline V gene, CDR1 is WSHSY and CDR2 SAAADI. Collaborating institutions collected whole blood in K2EDTA tubes following their own protocols. For TCRbeta analysis, collaborators shipped samples in one of three forms: frozen whole blood, isolated PBMCs, or DNA extracted from either of those sample types. Concerning this clone itself: There is no known antigen for this receptor. No quality values exist for individual bases; no much larger clone is one base distant.

What the research found in general, with its limitations: How much clinical and demographic metadata was included differed by source and by participant, and the metadata was provided uncurated.

What was sequenced was peripheral blood. The rearranged chain carries TRBV10-2 and TRBJ2-1; TRBD1 is a possible D gene, resting on 6 matching bases. The receptor comes from a man younger than 35 with active or convalescent COVID-19. The CDR3 reads as follows: CASSETLSGRGAYNEQFF. Here is the DNA: TGCGCCAGCAGTGAGACTTTAAGTGGCAGGGGCGCATACAATGAGCAGTTCTTC.